The T cell receptor (beta chain) under discussion was sequenced for a study of cytomegalovirus exposure and HLA in healthy donors. Study at large: It was reported in a later analysis that the same platform had been used for the 120 validation repertoires as for the 550 to 700 first-cohort repertoires.

Study observations and caveats: Three chains linked to CMV were shown in vitro to be specific for CMV antigens. The dataset shows that most TCR sequences were rare, while some public TCRs occurred in many donors.

In regard to this clone: The antigen remains unidentified.

Clones were read by immunoSEQ multiplex PCR, and TCRdb kept only the in-frame ones, dropping some. Here the sample spans about 98,000 clones, 87% being singletons. The sequenced material came from PBMCs. The receptor comes from a young woman in good health and CMV-seronegative.

CDR3 in amino acids: CASSLIGGETQYF. The CDR3 DNA reads TGCGCCAGCAGCTTGATAGGGGGAGAGACCCAGTACTTC. The chain links TRBV5-1 to TRBJ2-5; a possible D gene is TRBD1 (6 bases). Germline V gene sequence: CDR1 SGHRS, CDR2 YFSETQ. The CDR3 has 13 residues. The V and J ends lost 1 base and 4 bases respectively, with 8 bases between them.